This TCR beta chain was sequenced during a study of PD-1 blockade in mismatch repair-deficient tumors. Study information: Patients had approximately 11 mismatch repair-deficient cancer types and were previously treated and progressing.

Notes on this clone: Its specificity is not known.

Assay used: immunoSEQ multiplex PCR; TCRdb lists only in-frame clones, some missing. The sample lists some 100,000 clones, over 75% occurring once. Study-wide results and caveats: Rapid post-treatment expansion, then contraction, generally preceding radiologic response, marked tumor-resident clones.

PCR or immunohistochemistry showed mismatch repair deficiency in every enrolled patient. TCR sequencing covered a few patients who responded to pembrolizumab. The germline V gene has CDR1 MNHNY and CDR2 SVGAGI (reference sequence). The V gene end was trimmed by 5 bases and the J gene end by 0 bases; junction bases not matched to a gene: 6. CDR3 length: 16 residues. This TCR came from an adult with mismatch repair-deficient cancer. This sequence joins TRBV6-6 and TRBJ2-7; 11 bases map to TRBD2. Sequencing was performed on peripheral blood, taken roughly 35 weeks after starting pembrolizumab. For the CDR3, the DNA is TGTGCCAGCAGTCAAACCGGGACTAGCGGCTCCTACGAGCAGTACTTC. Its protein is CASSQTGTSGSYEQYF.